The rows below give T cell receptor beta chains drawn from one sample of a study of T cells in Graves' hyperthyroidism and ophthalmopathy. One entry per CDR3 protein, called by TCRdb with MiXCR from the multiplex PCR reads. Among around 350,000 distinct CDR3 sequences, around 15% were seen once, and the ten largest hold approximately 19%. Material: blood. These receptors originate from a woman aged 55-69 years with Graves' ophthalmopathy. Each CDR3 is given with its conserved first and last residue. D genes are given only for firm matches. The size entry is marked missing in some rows and otherwise reads once, few, many or a size class.

TRBD2	18	TRBV20-1	TRBJ2-1	few	TGCAGTGCTAGAGATGTGTCCGGACTAGGGCCCTCACCAACTGGGCAGTTCTTC	CSARDVSGLGPSPTGQFF
-	15	TRBV5-6	TRBJ2-3	-	TGTGCCAGCAGCGATGCCGGCGGGCCCACAGATACGCAGTATTTT	CASSDAGGPTDTQYF
TRBD2	18	TRBV7-3	TRBJ2-3	many	TGTGCCAGCAGCTTAACTCCCCAGACTAGCGGGAGAACAGATACGCAGTATTTT	CASSLTPQTSGRTDTQYF
-	12	TRBV20-1	TRBJ2-3	few	TGCAGTGCTAGAGAGGGGGGTGGTACGCAGTATTTT	CSAREGGGTQYF
-	13	TRBV6-1	TRBJ2-7	-	TGTGCCACCCCCGGAGCGGACCCCTACGAGCAGTACTTC	CATPGADPYEQYF
-	13	TRBV20-1	TRBJ2-5	many	TGCAGTCCGCATCTGGACCTGCAAGAGACCCAGTACTTC	CSPHLDLQETQYF
-	16	TRBV28	TRBJ1-3	few	TGTGCCAGCAGTTCGTTTAACAGAGGCTCTGGAAACACCATATATTTT	CASSSFNRGSGNTIYF
-	11	TRBV19	TRBJ2-5	many	TGTGCCAGTACCGCAGGAGGGCCCCAGTACTTC	CASTAGGPQYF
TRBD1	12	TRBV30	TRBJ1-1	many	TGTGCCTGGGACAGGGAAGACCCTGAAGCTTTCTTT	CAWDREDPEAFF
TRBD2	11	TRBV2	TRBJ2-5	many	TGTGCCAGCAGCGGGGGGAGGACCCAGTACTTC	CASSGGRTQYF
TRBD1	13	TRBV20-1	TRBJ1-4	-	TGCAGTGCGGGGACAGGGACTAATGAAAAACTGTTTTTT	CSAGTGTNEKLFF
TRBD1	14	TRBV2	TRBJ1-1	many	TGTGCCAGCAGTGACCAGGGGGCGAACACTGAAGCTTTCTTT	CASSDQGANTEAFF
TRBD2	16	TRBV7-9	TRBJ2-1	-	TGTGCCAGCAGCCAGGGTGATAGCGGGAGAAGGGATGAGCAGTTCTTC	CASSQGDSGRRDEQFF
TRBD2	14	TRBV4-1	TRBJ2-1	-	TGCGCCAGCAGCCCGGGACTAGCGGGCGATGAGCAGTTCTTC	CASSPGLAGDEQFF
-	16	TRBV4-1	TRBJ2-2	many	TGCGCCAGCAGCCGACAACAGAACCTAGACACCGGGGAGCTGTTTTTT	CASSRQQNLDTGELFF
-	14	TRBV6-1	TRBJ2-5	-	TGTGCCAGCAGAATCGGGCTAGCAGAAGAGACCCAGTACTTC	CASRIGLAEETQYF
-	13	TRBV12-3/TRBV12-4	TRBJ1-5	many	TGTGCCAGCAGTCCTTACGTGGGATACCCCCAGCATTTT	CASSPYVGYPQHF
TRBD1	13	TRBV20-1	TRBJ2-7	many	TGCAGTGCACTTCCGGGACAGGGTAACGAGCAGTACTTC	CSALPGQGNEQYF
-	14	TRBV7-9	TRBJ2-7	many	TGTGCCAGCAGCCCTCCGGGAGTATCCTACGAGCAGTACTTC	CASSPPGVSYEQYF
-	15	TRBV7-6	TRBJ2-1	-	TGTGCCAGCAGCTTAGCGTTGGAGGGACGCAATGAGCAGTTCTTC	CASSLALEGRNEQFF
-	16	TRBV29-1	TRBJ2-1	few	TGCAGCGTTACGAGCGGGCGGGCAGACTCCTACAATGAGCAGTTCTTC	CSVTSGRADSYNEQFF
-	14	TRBV29-1	TRBJ1-3	few	TGCAGCGTTGAAGATGCCGTTAGGGGAAACACCATATATTTT	CSVEDAVRGNTIYF
TRBD2	16	TRBV5-1	TRBJ2-1	-	TGCGCCAGCCGTGTGGGGGGGGGAGAGTCCTACAATGAGCAGTTCTTC	CASRVGGGESYNEQFF
TRBD2	15	TRBV3-1	TRBJ2-3	many	TGTGCCAGCAGCCAACGGCGGGAGCCGACAGATACGCAGTATTTT	CASSQRREPTDTQYF
TRBD2	15	TRBV28	TRBJ2-1	many	TGTGCCAGCAGTTATGACGGGAGGCCCCACAATGAGCAGTTCTTC	CASSYDGRPHNEQFF
-	12	TRBV6-1	TRBJ1-5	many	TGTGCCAGCAGTTCTGGGCCTCAGCCCCAGCATTTT	CASSSGPQPQHF
-	16	TRBV10-3	TRBJ2-3	many	TGTGCCATCAGTCAAATGCGGGGCAGCAGCACAGATACGCAGTATTTT	CAISQMRGSSTDTQYF
-	14	TRBV28	TRBJ1-4	many	TGTGCCAGCAGTTTAGGGCAGTCAAATGAAAAACTGTTTTTT	CASSLGQSNEKLFF
-	15	TRBV7-2	TRBJ2-1	many	TGTGCCAGCAGCTCCGGGACTGGGAACTACAATGAGCAGTTCTTC	CASSSGTGNYNEQFF
-	11	TRBV2	TRBJ2-3	many	TGTGCCAGCACCGGAAAGTACGGGCAGTATTTT	CASTGKYGQYF
-	17	TRBV6-2/TRBV6-3	TRBJ2-6	-	TGTGCCAGCAGTTACTCGAAGGACAGTCCTGGGGCCAACGTCCTGACTTTC	CASSYSKDSPGANVLTF
-	14	TRBV24-1	TRBJ2-2	few	TGTGCCACCAGTGCTTCGCTCAACACCGGGGAGCTGTTTTTT	CATSASLNTGELFF
-	11	TRBV30	TRBJ2-2	many	TGTGCCTGGGTCAGAACCGGGGAGCTGTTTTTT	CAWVRTGELFF
-	14	TRBV7-8	TRBJ2-1	few	TGTGCCAGCAGCTTATACGACGACTACAATGAGCAGTTCTTC	CASSLYDDYNEQFF
TRBD2	15	TRBV10-3	TRBJ2-7	-	TGTGCCATCACCCCAGGGGTTAGCGGGAGCTACGAGCAGTACTTC	CAITPGVSGSYEQYF
-	16	TRBV5-1	TRBJ1-5	-	TGCGCCAGCAGCTTTGGGCCAGCATATAGCAATCAGCCCCAGCATTTT	CASSFGPAYSNQPQHF
-	12	TRBV7-2	TRBJ1-5	many	TGTGCCAGCACCCCTACTGGGGGTCCCCAGCATTTT	CASTPTGGPQHF
TRBD1	14	TRBV30	TRBJ2-1	few	TGTGCCTGCCGGGACAGGGGTTTTATCGGTGAGCAGTTCTTC	CACRDRGFIGEQFF
TRBD2	16	TRBV24-1	TRBJ2-1	many	TGTGCCAAGGGACTAGCGGAACCAAGCTCCTACAATGAGCAGTTCTTC	CAKGLAEPSSYNEQFF
-	12	TRBV24-1	TRBJ2-7	many	TGTGCCACCCGCGGCAGCAACTACGAGCAGTACTTC	CATRGSNYEQYF
-	16	TRBV20-1	TRBJ2-7	many	TGCAGTGCTAGAGGTTCTGAGGGGACGGGGACCTACGAGCAGTACTTC	CSARGSEGTGTYEQYF
-	12	TRBV6-5	TRBJ1-2	many	TGTGCCAGCAGTTACCGGGGCTATGGCTACACCTTC	CASSYRGYGYTF
TRBD2	18	TRBV2	TRBJ2-7	many	TGTGCCAGCAGTGAAGGCGCCGGGACTAGCTTCTCCTCCTACGAGCAGTACTTC	CASSEGAGTSFSSYEQYF
-	14	TRBV6-6	TRBJ2-3	few	TGTGCCAGCAGTTACTCCAGGGTCTCAGATACGCAGTATTTT	CASSYSRVSDTQYF
-	16	TRBV4-1	TRBJ1-2	many	TGCGCCAGCAGCCAAGAATTTAGGGGGTCCGCCTATGGCTACACCTTC	CASSQEFRGSAYGYTF
-	11	TRBV28	TRBJ2-7	many	TGTGCCAGCAGTTTCGAATACGAGCAGTACTTC	CASSFEYEQYF
-	15	TRBV9	TRBJ2-1	-	TGTGCCAGCAGCAAGACTATATCTGCCTACAATGAGCAGTTCTTC	CASSKTISAYNEQFF
-	13	TRBV12-3/TRBV12-4	TRBJ2-2	-	TGTGCCAGCAGGGGAGGTGCGCCCGGGGAGCTGTTTTTT	CASRGGAPGELFF